The text below deals with one TCR beta chain. Antigen: not known. This entry belongs to a study of T cell responses to AZD1222 COVID-19 vaccine. The assay was immunoSEQ multiplex PCR, and TCRdb's table has in-frame clones only and misses some. This sample has over 100,000 clones, with 90% found just once. The germline V gene has CDR1 MNHEY and CDR2 SMNVEV (reference sequence). CDR3 size: 13 residues. Trimming cost V 3 bases and J 8 bases; bases outside gene matches: 5. The study, taken as a whole, reports: The sample set comprised mostly white British donors with more females, and clonal diversity was possibly underestimated.

This receptor was identified in an adult in good health. Here the sequenced sample was peripheral blood, taken on day 0 of AZD1222 vaccination. The chain recombines TRBV27 with TRBJ1-1, with 8 bases matching TRBD1. The CDR3 coding sequence is TGTGCCAGCAGTTTCGGGACAGGAGAAGAAGCTTTCTTT. This sequence encodes CASSFGTGEEAFF.